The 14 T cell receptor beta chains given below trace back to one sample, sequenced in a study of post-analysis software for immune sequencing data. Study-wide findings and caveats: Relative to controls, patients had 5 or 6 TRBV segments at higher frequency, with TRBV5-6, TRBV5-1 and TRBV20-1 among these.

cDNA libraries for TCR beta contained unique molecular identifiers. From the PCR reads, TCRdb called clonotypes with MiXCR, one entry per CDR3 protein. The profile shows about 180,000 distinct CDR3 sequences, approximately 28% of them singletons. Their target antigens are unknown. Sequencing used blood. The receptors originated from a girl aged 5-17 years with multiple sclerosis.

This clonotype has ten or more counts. Here the CDR3 reads CASSLDLAGLSYEQYF. Written as DNA, the CDR3 is TGTGCCAGCAGCCTAGATCTAGCGGGTCTCTCCTACGAGCAGTACTTC. The chain joins TRBV7-9 to TRBJ2-7; 8 bases are a match to TRBD2. Germline V lookup: CDR1 SEHNR, CDR2 FQNEAQ (reference sequence). With V trimmed by 5 bases and J by 0 bases, 9 bases remained unmatched. CDR3 length equals 16 residues. Full variable domain (outside the CDR3, taken from reference TRBV7-9 and TRBJ2-7): DTGVSQNPRHKITKRGQNVTFRCDPISEHNRLYWYRQTLGQGPEFLTYFQNEAQLEKSRLLSDRFSAERPKGSFSTLEIQRTEQGDSAMYLCASSLDLAGLSYEQYFGPGTRLTVT.

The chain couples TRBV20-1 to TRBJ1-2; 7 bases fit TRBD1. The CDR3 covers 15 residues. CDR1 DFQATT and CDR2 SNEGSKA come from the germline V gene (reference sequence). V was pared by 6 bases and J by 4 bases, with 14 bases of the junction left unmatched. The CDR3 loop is CSAKRPTGDPYGYTF. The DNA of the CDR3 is TGCAGTGCCAAGCGGCCTACAGGGGACCCCTATGGCTACACCTTC.

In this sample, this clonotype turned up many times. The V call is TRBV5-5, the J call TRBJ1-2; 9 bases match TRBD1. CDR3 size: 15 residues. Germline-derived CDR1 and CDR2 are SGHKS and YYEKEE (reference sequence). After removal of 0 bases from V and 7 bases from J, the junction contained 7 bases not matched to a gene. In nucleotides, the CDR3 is TGTGCCAGCAGCTTGGAGTATGGGACAGGGTTTGGCTACACCTTC. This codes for CASSLEYGTGFGYTF.

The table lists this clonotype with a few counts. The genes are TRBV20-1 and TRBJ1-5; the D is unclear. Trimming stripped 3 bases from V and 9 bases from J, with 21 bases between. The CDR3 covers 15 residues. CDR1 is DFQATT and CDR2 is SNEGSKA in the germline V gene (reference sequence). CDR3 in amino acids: CSASVGFATGSPQHF. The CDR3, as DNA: TGCAGTGCTAGTGTAGGGTTTGCTACGGGTTCGCCCCAGCATTTT.

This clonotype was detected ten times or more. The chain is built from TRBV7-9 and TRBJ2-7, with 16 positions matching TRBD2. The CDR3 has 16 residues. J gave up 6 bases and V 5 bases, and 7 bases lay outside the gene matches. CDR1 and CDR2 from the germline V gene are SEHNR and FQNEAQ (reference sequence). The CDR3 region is CASSAGLAGGRFEQYF. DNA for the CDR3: TGTGCCAGCAGCGCGGGACTAGCGGGAGGGCGGTTCGAGCAGTACTTC.

CDR3 sequence (DNA): TGTGCCAGCACCCCATCTAGCGTTGCCTACAATGAGCAGTTCTTC. Its protein product is CASTPSSVAYNEQFF. The chain recombines TRBV12-3 or TRBV12-4 with TRBJ2-1; possibly TRBD2 for D (6 bases). Trimming removed 7 bases at V and 2 bases at J, with 15 bases between. This CDR3 comprises 15 residues.

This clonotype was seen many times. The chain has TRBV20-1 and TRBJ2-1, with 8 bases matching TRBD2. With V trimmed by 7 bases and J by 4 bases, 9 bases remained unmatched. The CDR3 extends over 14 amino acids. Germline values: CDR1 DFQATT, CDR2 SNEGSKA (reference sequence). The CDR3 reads CSVSGGARYNEQFF. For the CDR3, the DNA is TGCAGTGTATCCGGGGGGGCCCGTTACAATGAGCAGTTCTTC.

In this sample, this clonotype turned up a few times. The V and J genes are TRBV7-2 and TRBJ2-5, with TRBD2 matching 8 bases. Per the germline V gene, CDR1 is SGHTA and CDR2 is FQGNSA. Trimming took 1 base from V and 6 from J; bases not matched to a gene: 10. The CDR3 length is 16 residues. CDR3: CASSLVAGTSLQTQYF. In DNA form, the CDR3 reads TGTGCCAGCAGCTTAGTCGCCGGGACTAGTCTTCAGACCCAGTACTTC.

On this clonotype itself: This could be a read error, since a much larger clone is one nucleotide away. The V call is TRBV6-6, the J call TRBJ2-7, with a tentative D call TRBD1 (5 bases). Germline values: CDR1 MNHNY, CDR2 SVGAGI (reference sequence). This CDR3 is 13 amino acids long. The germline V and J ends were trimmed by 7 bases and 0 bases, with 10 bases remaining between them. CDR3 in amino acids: CASTVGVSYEQYF. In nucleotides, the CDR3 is TGTGCCAGCACGGTAGGGGTCTCCTACGAGCAGTACTTC.

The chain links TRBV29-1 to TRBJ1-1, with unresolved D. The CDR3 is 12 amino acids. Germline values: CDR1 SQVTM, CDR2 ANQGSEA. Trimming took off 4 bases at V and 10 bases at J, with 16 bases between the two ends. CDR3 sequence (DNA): TGCAGCGTTGCTCGTACCGGGTACAGAGCTTTCTTT. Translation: CSVARTGYRAFF.

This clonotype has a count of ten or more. CDR3 sequence reads: CASSQNSGTLDTQYF. DNA of the CDR3: TGTGCCAGCAGCCAGAATAGCGGGACCCTAGATACGCAGTATTTT. The chain is built from TRBV3-1 and TRBJ2-3; 8 positions match TRBD2. J was trimmed by 5 bases and V by 3 bases; bases with no gene match: 7. The CDR3 sequence is 15 residues long. In germline, CDR1 is LGHDT, CDR2 YNNKEL (reference sequence).

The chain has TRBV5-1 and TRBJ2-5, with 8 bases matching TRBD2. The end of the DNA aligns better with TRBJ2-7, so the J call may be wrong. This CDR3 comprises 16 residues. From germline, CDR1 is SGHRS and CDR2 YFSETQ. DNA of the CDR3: TGCGCCAGCAGCTCCAACACGGGAGGGGCCTTCGCCGAGCAGTACTTC. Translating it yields CASSSNTGGAFAEQYF.

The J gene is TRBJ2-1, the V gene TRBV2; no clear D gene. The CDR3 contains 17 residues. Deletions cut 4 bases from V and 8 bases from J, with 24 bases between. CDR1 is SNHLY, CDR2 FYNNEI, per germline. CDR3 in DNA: TGTGCCAGCAGTGTTGGTGGGTTCGGTGGGATCGGCGATGAGCAGTTCTTC. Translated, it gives CASSVGGFGGIGDEQFF.

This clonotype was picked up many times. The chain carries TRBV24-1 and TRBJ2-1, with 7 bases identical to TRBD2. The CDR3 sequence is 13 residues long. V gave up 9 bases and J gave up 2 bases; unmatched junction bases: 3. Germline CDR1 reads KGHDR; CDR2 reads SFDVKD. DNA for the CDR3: TGTGCCACCGCGGGGGATACCTACAATGAGCAGTTCTTC. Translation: CATAGDTYNEQFF.